Listed here are 24 T cell receptor beta chains from one sample, sequenced in a study of blood T cell repertoires in COVID-19. Generated by immunoSEQ multiplex PCR, the TCRdb table keeps only in-frame clones and is missing some. The sample contains about 100,000 clones, around 87% of which appear only once. Sequenced input: peripheral blood. These receptors all come from a young woman with acute or convalescent COVID-19.

The chain carries TRBV28 and TRBJ2-2, with D possibly TRBD1 on 5 matching bases. The CDR3 runs 17 residues. Germline assignment: CDR1 MDHEN and CDR2 SYDVKM. Trimming shortened V by 4 bases and J by 5 bases, and 20 bases separated the two germline ends. CDR3 protein: CASSSYWTTQGTGELFF. The CDR3 region has the DNA TGTGCCAGCAGTTCCTACTGGACAACCCAAGGAACCGGGGAGCTGTTTTTT.

The chain combines TRBV28 with TRBJ1-4; D is possibly TRBD1 (5 bases). With 7 bases removed from V and 8 bases from J, the gap between germline ends came to 17 bases. There are 14 residues in the CDR3. Per the germline V gene, CDR1 is MDHEN and CDR2 is SYDVKM. CDR3 amino acids: CASIPRGGEEKLFF. The CDR3, as DNA: TGTGCCAGCATCCCACGGGGGGGAGAAGAAAAACTGTTTTTT. The full variable domain, in which reference TRBV28 and TRBJ1-4 provide the parts outside the CDR3, is DVKVTQSSRYLVKRTGEKVFLECVQDMDHENMFWYRQDPGLGLRLIYFSYDVKMKEKGDIPEGYSVSREKKERFSLILESASTNQTSMYLCASIPRGGEEKLFFGSGTQLSVL.

The chain couples TRBV5-3 to TRBJ2-5, with TRBD2 as a possible D gene (6 bases). TRBV5-3 is filed as an ORF, its function uncertain. Trimming took 4 bases from V and 5 from J, leaving 15 bases between them. The CDR3 totals 14 residues. The CDR3 loop is CARSRRREWETQYF. Written as DNA, the CDR3 is TGTGCCAGAAGCCGTAGGAGGGAGTGGGAGACCCAGTACTTC.

The chain combines TRBV27 with TRBJ2-1; D is unresolved. This CDR3 spans 14 amino acids. The ends were cut back, 4 bases at V and 1 base at J, with 8 bases in the middle. Germline V gene sequence: CDR1 MNHEY, CDR2 SMNVEV (reference sequence). CDR3 sequence reads: CASSSGHSYNEQFF. Written as DNA, the CDR3 is TGTGCCAGCAGTTCTGGGCATTCCTACAATGAGCAGTTCTTC.

The CDR3 loop reads CASSYSKGRGDKQYF. CDR3 DNA: TGTGCCAGCAGTTACTCGAAGGGGAGGGGCGATAAGCAGTACTTC. The V gene is TRBV6-6, the J gene TRBJ2-7, with 7 nucleotides matching TRBD2. The length of the CDR3 is 15 residues. The ends lost 0 bases at V and 8 bases at J; junction bases unmatched: 10. CDR1 is MNHNY and CDR2 is SVGAGI in the germline V gene (reference sequence).

The chain carries TRBV5-1 and TRBJ2-1; D gene unclear. The CDR3 runs to 13 residues. Trimming removed 0 bases at V and 8 bases at J, with 9 bases between. Per the germline V gene, CDR1 is SGHRS and CDR2 is YFSETQ. CDR3 bases: TGCGCCAGCAGCTTGGGTGTAGCCCATGAGCAGTTCTTC. This translates into CASSLGVAHEQFF.

This clone was seen once. J is TRBJ1-5 and V is TRBV28; D is unclear. V lost 6 bases, J lost 6 bases, and 9 bases lay in between. The CDR3 totals 12 residues. Germline CDR1 is MDHEN and CDR2 is SYDVKM. This CDR3 is CASSSATQPQHF. DNA of the CDR3: TGTGCCAGCAGCTCAGCGACTCAGCCCCAGCATTTT. Based on the CDR3 plus reference TRBV28 and TRBJ1-5, the full variable domain is DVKVTQSSRYLVKRTGEKVFLECVQDMDHENMFWYRQDPGLGLRLIYFSYDVKMKEKGDIPEGYSVSREKKERFSLILESASTNQTSMYLCASSSATQPQHFGDGTRLSIL.

This chain connects TRBV29-1 to TRBJ1-2, with D perhaps matching TRBD1 (6 bases). The V gene's germline CDR1 is SQVTM and CDR2 ANQGSEA. V was pared by 6 bases and J by 6 bases, with 14 bases between. The CDR3 length is 12 residues. CDR3 coding DNA: TGCAGCGTACGACAGGTTGGGGATGGCTACACCTTC. Translating gives CSVRQVGDGYTF.

This chain links TRBV18 with TRBJ1-1, with 7 positions matching TRBD1. The CDR3 runs 13 residues. CDR1 is KGHSH and CDR2 is LQKENI in the germline V gene. The V segment lost 4 bases and the J segment 7 bases; nucleotides outside the gene matches: 6. Here the CDR3 DNA reads TGTGCCAGCTCACTTCCAGGGGGAAGTGAAGCTTTCTTT. Translating gives CASSLPGGSEAFF.

The chain links TRBV7-7 to TRBJ2-1, with 7 bases fitting TRBD2. The length of the CDR3 is 15 residues. The J segment lost 5 bases and the V segment lost 1 base, leaving 5 bases of the junction unmatched. Germline-derived CDR1 and CDR2 are SSHAT and FNYEAQ (reference sequence). The CDR3 loop is CASSLEAGQNNEQFF. The CDR3, as DNA: TGTGCCAGCAGCTTAGAAGCGGGGCAAAACAATGAGCAGTTCTTC.

This clone was counted only a few times. The CDR3 DNA sequence: TGTGCCAGCAGTTCGACAGGGCACGGCTACACCTTC. Protein sequence: CASSSTGHGYTF. The chain uses TRBV27 and TRBJ1-2; 7 bases map to TRBD1. V gave up 4 bases and J gave up 8 bases; unmatched junction bases: 4. The CDR3 has 12 amino acids. Germline values: CDR1 MNHEY, CDR2 SMNVEV (reference sequence).

CDR3 region: CASSYGTGVDEQYF. The CDR3, as DNA: TGTGCCAGCAGTTACGGGACAGGGGTGGACGAGCAGTACTTC. The rearrangement joins TRBV6-6 to TRBJ2-7, with 10 bases that match TRBD1. Germline V lookup: CDR1 MNHNY, CDR2 SVGAGI (reference sequence). V dropped 2 bases and J dropped 5; count of bases not matched to a gene: 3. This CDR3 comprises 14 residues.

This chain links TRBV5-1 with TRBJ1-1; D is unresolved. V shed 1 base and J shed 7 bases, with 14 bases lying between them. CDR3 length equals 14 residues. CDR1 SGHRS and CDR2 YFSETQ come from the germline V gene. The CDR3 sequence: CASSLTSPSLEAFF. The CDR3 nucleotides are TGCGCCAGCAGCTTGACCTCTCCAAGCCTTGAAGCTTTCTTT.

V gene TRBV6-1 combines with J gene TRBJ1-2; TRBD1 might be the D (5 bases). The CDR3 sequence is 14 residues long. Germline V lookup: CDR1 MNHNS, CDR2 SASEGT. The V and J ends lost 3 bases and 6 bases respectively, with 14 bases between them. DNA of the CDR3: TGTGCCAGCAGTGATTACTTGCAGGGCGATGGCTACACCTTC. Its protein product is CASSDYLQGDGYTF.

The chain is built from TRBV5-1 and TRBJ2-1, with TRBD2 identical over 12 bases. The germline V gene has CDR1 SGHRS and CDR2 YFSETQ. The CDR3 spans 15 residues. Unmatched junction bases numbered 4, after V lost 1 base and J lost 8 bases. DNA for the CDR3: TGCGCCAGCAGCTTGCTAGCGGGGGGGATCTATGAGCAGTTCTTC. It yields the protein CASSLLAGGIYEQFF.

The chain uses TRBV10-2 and TRBJ2-1; a possible D gene is TRBD2 (6 bases). The germline V and J ends were trimmed by 8 bases and 7 bases, with 21 bases remaining between them. This CDR3 comprises 15 residues. CDR1 and CDR2 (germline): WSHSY, SAAADI. For the CDR3, the DNA is TGCGCCAGCTCAGGGACCCAGAAGGGAGGTAATGAGCAGTTCTTC. Protein sequence: CASSGTQKGGNEQFF.

The chain has TRBV6-6 and TRBJ1-3; D remains ambiguous. This CDR3 has 12 amino acids. Germline V gene lookup returns CDR1 MNHNY and CDR2 SVGAGI (reference sequence). V was cut by 7 bases and J by 0 bases, with 4 bases left in between. The CDR3: CASTFSGNTIYF. Here the CDR3 DNA reads TGTGCCAGCACCTTCTCTGGAAACACCATATATTTT.

The V call is TRBV11-3, the J call TRBJ2-2; D remains ambiguous. Germline V gene sequence: CDR1 SGHNT, CDR2 YENEEA. This CDR3 is built from 14 residues. V was cut by 1 base and J by 7 bases, with 10 bases left in between. CDR3 in DNA: TGTGCCAGCAGCTTAGGTCAGGAATTCGGGGAGCTGTTTTTT. This codes for CASSLGQEFGELFF.

The CDR3 protein is CASRFGQGVGYGYTF. The CDR3 region has the DNA TGTGCCAGCAGATTCGGACAGGGAGTCGGCTATGGCTACACCTTC. This chain connects TRBV5-8 to TRBJ1-2; 8 nucleotides match TRBD1. V lost 5 bases to trimming and J lost 4 bases; unmatched junction nucleotides: 10. Germline CDR1 reads SGHTS; CDR2 reads YDEGEE. There are 15 residues in the CDR3.

The V gene is TRBV7-9, the J gene TRBJ1-4; no clear D. Germline V lookup: CDR1 SEHNR, CDR2 FQNEAQ (reference sequence). V was cut by 0 bases and J by 10 bases, with 6 bases left in between. The CDR3 is 12 residues long. This CDR3 reads CASSLARAKLFF. Written as DNA, the CDR3 is TGTGCCAGCAGCTTAGCCCGCGCAAAACTGTTTTTT.

The rearrangement uses TRBV7-3 and TRBJ1-1, with TRBD1 matching over 7 bases. This CDR3 comprises 14 residues. Germline V gene sequence: CDR1 SGHTA, CDR2 FQGTGA. Losses at the gene ends were 5 bases for V and 8 bases for J; bases not matched to a gene: 11. CDR3 residues: CASSPPNRGWEAFF. The DNA for the CDR3 is TGTGCCAGCAGCCCCCCTAACAGGGGATGGGAAGCTTTCTTT.

The chain links TRBV28 to TRBJ1-1; TRBD1 matches 10 bases. Trimming at V came to 3 bases and at J to 8 bases, leaving 9 bases not matched to a gene. This CDR3 contains 15 residues. The V gene's germline CDR1 is MDHEN and CDR2 SYDVKM. This CDR3 is CASSFHGTGDLEAFF. The CDR3 DNA reads as TGTGCCAGCAGTTTCCACGGGACAGGGGATCTGGAAGCTTTCTTT.

V gene TRBV2 combines with J gene TRBJ1-2, with TRBD1 as a possible D gene (6 bases). CDR3 length: 15 amino acids. The germline V gene encodes CDR1 SNHLY and CDR2 FYNNEI. Between the trimmed V and J ends, which lost 0 bases and 4 bases, there was a span of 12 bases. The CDR3 loop is CASSEASRGGYGYTF. The CDR3 DNA follows: TGTGCCAGCAGTGAAGCCTCGAGGGGGGGCTATGGCTACACCTTC.

This sequence joins TRBV28 and TRBJ1-2; TRBD1 aligns across 8 bases. The V segment lost 2 bases and the J segment 3 bases; nucleotides outside the gene matches: 2. The length of the CDR3 is 14 residues. Germline CDR1 reads MDHEN; CDR2 reads SYDVKM. The CDR3 reads CASSLGDRYYGYTF. The CDR3, as DNA: TGTGCCAGCAGTTTAGGGGACAGGTACTATGGCTACACCTTC.